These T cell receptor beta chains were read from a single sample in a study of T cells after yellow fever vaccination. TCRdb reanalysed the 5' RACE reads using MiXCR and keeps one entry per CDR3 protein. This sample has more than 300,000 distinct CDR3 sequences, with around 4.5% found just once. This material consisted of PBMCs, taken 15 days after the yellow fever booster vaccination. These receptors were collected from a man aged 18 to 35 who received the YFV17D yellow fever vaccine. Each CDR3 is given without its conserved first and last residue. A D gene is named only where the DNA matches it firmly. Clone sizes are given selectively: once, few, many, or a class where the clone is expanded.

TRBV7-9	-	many	ASTPTGETQY
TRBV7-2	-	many	ASSPRPTETQY
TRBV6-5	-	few	ASSRESGVEAF
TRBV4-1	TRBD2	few	ASSQPLAGGWGNEQF
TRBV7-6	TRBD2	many	ASSPSVAGDLTDTQY
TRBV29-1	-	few	SVEQSRTDTQY
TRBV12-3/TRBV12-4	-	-	ASSLQPSGAGELF
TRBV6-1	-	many	ASSLGGASTDTQY
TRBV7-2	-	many	ASSRGRHNEQF
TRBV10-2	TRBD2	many	ASRGGTSGGAKNEQF
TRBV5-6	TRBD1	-	ASSPPGTVSGANVLT
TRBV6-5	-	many	ASSYRAPWTPDYNSPLH
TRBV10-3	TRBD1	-	AIGQATNYGYT
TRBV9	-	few	ASSPLQISAATEAF
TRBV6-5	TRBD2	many	ASTLAGSSGELF
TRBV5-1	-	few	ASSLDPGFNGANVLT
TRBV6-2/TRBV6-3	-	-	ASNEGGHNEQF
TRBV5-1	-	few	ASSFGGRGSGNTIY
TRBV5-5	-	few	ASSAVWARSSGNTIY
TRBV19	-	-	ASSMPAGGAETEAF
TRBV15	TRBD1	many	ATSRGGTGEGGPEAF
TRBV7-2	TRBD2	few	ASSPRGSGVSTDTQY
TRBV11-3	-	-	ASSPGVGGGGEQF
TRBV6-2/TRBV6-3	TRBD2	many	ASRREAPYEQY
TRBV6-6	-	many	ASSYGGPGNTIY